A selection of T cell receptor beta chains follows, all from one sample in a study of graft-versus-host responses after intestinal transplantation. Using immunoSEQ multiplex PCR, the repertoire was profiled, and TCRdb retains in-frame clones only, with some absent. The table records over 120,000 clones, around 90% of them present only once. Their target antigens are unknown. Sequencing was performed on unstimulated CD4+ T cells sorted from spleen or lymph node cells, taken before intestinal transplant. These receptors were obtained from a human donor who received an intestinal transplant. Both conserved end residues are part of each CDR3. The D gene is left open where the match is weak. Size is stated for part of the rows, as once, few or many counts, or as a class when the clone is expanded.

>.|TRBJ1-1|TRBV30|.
TGTGCCCAGCGGCGGGGCAGGGTGCGATCTGAAGCTTTCTTT
CAQRRGRVRSEAFF
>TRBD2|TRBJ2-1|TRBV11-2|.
TGTGCCAGCAGCTTCACTAGCGGGAGGGTATACAATGAGCAGTTCTTC
CASSFTSGRVYNEQFF
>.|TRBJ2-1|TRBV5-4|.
TGTGCCAGCAGCCACCTAGGGCTAGCTCCCTACAATGAGCAGTTCTTC
CASSHLGLAPYNEQFF
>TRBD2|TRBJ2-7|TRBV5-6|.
TGTGCCAGCAGCTCCTGGGGAGGGACTAGCGGCTACGGGCAGTACTTC
CASSSWGGTSGYGQYF
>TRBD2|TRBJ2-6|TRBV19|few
TGTGCCAGTAGTATAAGGCTAGCGGGAGGCTCTGGGGCCAACGTCCTGACTTTC
CASSIRLAGGSGANVLTF
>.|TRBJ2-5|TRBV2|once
TGTGCCAGCAGATTCGTCCCAAAAGAGACCCAGTACTTC
CASRFVPKETQYF
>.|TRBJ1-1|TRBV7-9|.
TGTGCCAGCAGCCAGGGCCAAACGGGAGCTTTCTTT
CASSQGQTGAFF
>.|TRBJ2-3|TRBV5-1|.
TGCGCCAGCAGCTCGGGTAGCACAGATACGCAGTATTTT
CASSSGSTDTQYF
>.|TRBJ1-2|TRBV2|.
TGTGCCAGCAGTGCAGCAGTCCTCTATGGCTACACCTTC
CASSAAVLYGYTF
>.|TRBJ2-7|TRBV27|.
TGTGCCAGCAGTTCCCTCCCCTCCTACGAGCAGTACTTC
CASSSLPSYEQYF
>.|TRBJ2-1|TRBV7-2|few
TGTGCCAGCAGCTTAGGGTTAGCCTACAATGAGCAGTTCTTC
CASSLGLAYNEQFF
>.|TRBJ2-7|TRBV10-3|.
TGTGCCATCAGTAAGACAGTTTCGCCAAATTACGAGCAGTACTTC
CAISKTVSPNYEQYF
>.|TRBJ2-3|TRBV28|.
TGTGCCAGCAGTTTTTACGGGAGAAGTACAGATACGCAGTATTTT
CASSFYGRSTDTQYF
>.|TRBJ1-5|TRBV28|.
TGTGCCAGCAGGACCCTCGGACGGAACGACAATCAGCCCCAGCATTTT
CASRTLGRNDNQPQHF
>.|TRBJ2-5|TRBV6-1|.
TGTGCCAGCAGTGAGTACAAGGGCCCTGGCGGGACCCAGTACTTC
CASSEYKGPGGTQYF
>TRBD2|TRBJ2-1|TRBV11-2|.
TGTGCCAGCAGCCCGAGTGGAACTAGCGGGAGCTATGAGCAGTTCTTC
CASSPSGTSGSYEQFF
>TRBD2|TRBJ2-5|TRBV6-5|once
TGTGCCAGCAGTTACTCGACACTAGCGGAGACCCAGTACTTC
CASSYSTLAETQYF
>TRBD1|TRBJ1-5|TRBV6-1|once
TGTGCCAGCAGTGAATGGGGGACAGGGATTCAGCCCCAGCATTTT
CASSEWGTGIQPQHF
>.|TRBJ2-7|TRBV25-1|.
TGTGCCAGCAGTGGTACTAGCTACGAGCAGTACTTC
CASSGTSYEQYF
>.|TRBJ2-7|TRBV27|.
TGTGCCAGCAGTTTAGTAGGGCAATTGGGGCACGAGCAGTACTTC
CASSLVGQLGHEQYF